Listed below are T cell receptor beta chains from one sample, sequenced in a study of regulatory T cells in long-lasting Graves disease. Via MiXCR, TCRdb re-called the multiplex PCR reads, giving one row per CDR3 protein. The table shows 560,000 or so distinct CDR3 sequences, with 16% occurring only once. The sample was also reused in another study, on T cells in Graves' hyperthyroidism and ophthalmopathy.

Specimen: peripheral blood mononuclear cells (PBMCs), collected at new diagnosis, from a patient treated with antithyroid drugs. Receptors were obtained from a man aged 18 to 29 with Graves disease. CDR3s include the opening cysteine and the closing phenylalanine or tryptophan. D genes are given only for firm matches. A row's size may be missing; if present it is once, few, many or a size class.

cdr3_length j_call v_call d_call clone_size cdr3_aa cdr3_nt
16 TRBJ1-1 TRBV6-1 TRBD1 many CASSPRQGGMNTEAFF TGTGCCAGCAGCCCTAGACAGGGAGGGATGAACACTGAAGCTTTCTTT
16 TRBJ2-2 TRBV7-9 TRBD2 few CASRGLAGGNTGELFF TGTGCCAGCAGGGGACTAGCGGGAGGAAACACCGGGGAGCTGTTTTTT
14 TRBJ2-1 TRBV6-2/TRBV6-3 TRBD2 many CASRISGSTGEQFF TGTGCCAGCAGGATTAGCGGGAGCACCGGTGAGCAGTTCTTC
16 TRBJ1-6 TRBV7-2 - - CASSLASTTYNSPLHF TGTGCCAGCAGCTTAGCGAGCACAACTTATAATTCACCCCTCCACTTT
16 TRBJ2-1 TRBV12-3/TRBV12-4 TRBD2 few CASSFGTSGTRGEQFF TGTGCCAGCAGTTTTGGGACTAGCGGGACCAGAGGGGAGCAGTTCTTC
11 TRBJ2-7 TRBV7-9 - many CASGGSYEQYF TGTGCCAGCGGGGGATCCTACGAGCAGTACTTC
13 TRBJ2-7 TRBV7-2 - many CASSFGGADEQYF TGTGCCAGCAGCTTTGGGGGGGCGGACGAGCAGTACTTC
15 TRBJ1-2 TRBV12-3/TRBV12-4 TRBD1 - CASSFANRGRDGYTF TGTGCCAGCAGTTTCGCTAACAGGGGGCGAGATGGCTACACCTTC
14 TRBJ2-3 TRBV29-1 - many CSVGDPWGTDTQYF TGCAGCGTCGGGGACCCCTGGGGAACAGATACGCAGTATTTT
14 TRBJ2-5 TRBV5-1 - many CASSLGQGSETQYF TGCGCCAGCAGCTTGGGTCAAGGGTCTGAGACCCAGTACTTC
15 TRBJ1-5 TRBV7-2 - - CASSPAAGGNQPQHF TGTGCCAGCAGCCCGGCGGCAGGGGGCAATCAGCCCCAGCATTTT
14 TRBJ1-2 TRBV24-1 - many CATRDSGRPYGYTF TGTGCCACCAGGGACTCAGGACGGCCCTATGGCTACACCTTC
13 TRBJ1-6 TRBV11-3 TRBD1 - CATHSGTESPLHF TGTGCCACCCACAGCGGGACAGAGTCACCCCTCCACTTT
14 TRBJ2-5 TRBV10-1 - - CASSDHGLGETQYF TGCGCCAGCAGTGATCACGGACTGGGAGAGACCCAGTACTTC
15 TRBJ2-5 TRBV2 TRBD1 - CASGRTGGKGETQYF TGTGCCAGCGGGCGGACAGGGGGCAAAGGGGAGACCCAGTACTTC
13 TRBJ2-1 TRBV12-3/TRBV12-4 - - CASSFAQANEQFF TGTGCCAGCAGTTTCGCTCAAGCGAATGAGCAGTTCTTC
16 TRBJ2-7 TRBV7-8 TRBD2 many CASSGTSGQSSYEQYF TGTGCCAGCAGCGGAACTAGCGGACAGAGCTCCTACGAGCAGTACTTC
12 TRBJ2-7 TRBV6-2/TRBV6-3 - few CASSNRHYEQYF TGTGCCAGCAGTAACCGACACTACGAGCAGTACTTC
14 TRBJ2-3 TRBV20-1 TRBD2 many CSAVGLAGVGTQYF TGCAGTGCCGTCGGACTAGCGGGAGTTGGTACGCAGTATTTT
13 TRBJ2-7 TRBV20-1 TRBD1 many CSASDRGVYEQYF TGCAGTGCTAGCGACAGGGGAGTCTACGAGCAGTACTTC